The 2 T cell receptor beta chains presented below share a single source sample, sequenced in a study of T-cell reconstitution after alpha-beta-depleted transplantation in children. For TCRbeta, the library was prepared with unique molecular identifiers. TCRdb reanalysed the PCR reads using MiXCR and keeps one entry per CDR3 protein. Of some 600,000 distinct CDR3 sequences in the sample, about an eighth are singletons; the top ten hold over 2%. The source material was PBMCs, mostly from graft donor cells, sampled 360 days after TCRalphabeta/CD19-depleted stem cell transplant. The receptors here all came from a male patient aged 10 to 17 who had a stem cell transplant for acute myeloid leukemia, so the T cells may come from the graft donor.

The sample holds a few counts of this clonotype. The chain couples TRBV12-3 or TRBV12-4 to TRBJ2-2; no definite D call. The length of the CDR3 is 8 residues. CDR3 in DNA: TGTGGGACCGGGGAGCTGTTTTTT. This translates into CGTGELFF.

CDR3 amino acids: CASSSNRLAVISSSYEQYF. In DNA, the CDR3 is TGTGCCAGCAGCTCAAACAGACTAGCGGTCATATCAAGCTCCTACGAGCAGTACTTC. The chain has TRBV11-2 and TRBJ2-7, with 9 bases aligning to TRBD2. Trimming cost V 4 bases and J 0 bases; bases outside gene matches: 16. The CDR3 spans 19 residues. CDR1 and CDR2 (germline): SGHAT, FQNNGV.